Sequencing of this T cell receptor (beta chain) was carried out in a study of cytotoxic CD8 clonotypes in ibrutinib-treated CLL. Turning to the study itself: The cohort had some 10 relapsed/refractory and over 14 treatment-naive patients, some 17 IGHV unmutated.

As concerns this clone: The antigen is undetermined.

Germline V CDR1 and CDR2: SEHNR, FQNEAQ (reference sequence). The CDR3 spans 12 residues. V gave up 5 bases and J gave up 9 bases, with 11 bases separating them. Clones were sequenced by immunoSEQ multiplex PCR, and TCRdb holds only the in-frame ones, with some missing. The table includes over 110,000 clones, 80% to 95% detected once. General observations from the study: Whereas clonality rose at ibrutinib response, it declined toward baseline at progression. Public clonotypes proved infrequent, and on treatment they shrank or remained steady. Samples were collected at differing times from sustained-remission and progressing patients.

The sequence came from a human donor with chronic lymphocytic leukemia. The V and J genes are TRBV7-9 and TRBJ2-1; D possibly corresponds to TRBD2 (5 bases). The sequencing used PBMCs, collected after 12 months of ibrutinib treatment. The CDR3: CASSPTSGEQFF. CDR3 DNA sequence: TGTGCCAGCAGCCCCACGAGCGGTGAGCAGTTCTTC.